This T cell receptor (beta chain) was sequenced in a study of regulatory T cells in long-lasting Graves disease. The germline V gene encodes CDR1 DFQATT and CDR2 SNEGSKA (reference sequence). Trimming pared 2 bases from V and 2 bases from J, leaving 6 bases between. The length of the CDR3 is 13 residues. Arm-PCR of CDR3 regions with iRepertoire HTBI primers generated TCR beta libraries. TCRdb re-analysed the multiplex PCR reads in MiXCR, keeping a single row per CDR3 protein. The sample lists approximately 360,000 distinct CDR3 sequences, roughly 24% seen once, with less than 30% in the top ten. Documented time point: persistent/refractory GD, antithyroid drugs over 5 years with positive TRAb. PBMCs provided the RNA from which the TCR library was made.

This TCR came from a woman in her forties with Graves disease. This rearrangement joins TRBV20-1 to TRBJ1-4; D remains ambiguous. The sample consisted of peripheral blood mononuclear cells (PBMCs), taken when the disease was refractory, from a patient treated with antithyroid drugs. CDR3: CSARKWTNEKLFF. DNA for the CDR3: TGCAGTGCTAGAAAGTGGACTAATGAAAAACTGTTTTTT.